This is a list of T cell receptor beta chains from one sample in a study of Graves' ophthalmopathy and Graves' hyperthyroidism. TCRdb reprocessed the multiplex PCR reads via MiXCR and lists one record per CDR3 protein. The sample has roughly 1.1 million distinct CDR3 sequences, about 35% seen once. Sequencing input: peripheral blood or thyroid tissue (not recorded which). Receptors were obtained from an adult man with Graves' hyperthyroidism. Each CDR3 is given with its conserved first and last residue. The D gene is left open where the match is weak. Clone size is given for some rows only: seen once, a few or many times, or a class if the clone is expanded.

TRBV20-1,TRBJ2-3,-,-,CSATDSGPADTQYF,TGCAGTGCTACGGACAGTGGTCCGGCAGATACGCAGTATTTT
TRBV4-1,TRBJ2-6,-,-,CASSQDRGHLSGANVLTF,TGCGCCAGCAGCCAAGATCGAGGACACCTTTCTGGGGCCAACGTCCTGACTTTC
TRBV29-1,TRBJ2-7,-,TRBD2,CSVAHGTSGSYEQYF,TGCAGCGTTGCTCATGGGACTAGCGGGAGTTACGAGCAGTACTTC
TRBV29-1,TRBJ2-5,few,TRBD2,CSVETSGRGETQYF,TGCAGCGTTGAGACTAGCGGGAGAGGTGAGACCCAGTACTTC
TRBV12-3/TRBV12-4,TRBJ2-6,-,TRBD1,CASSFLGDRVGTF,TGTGCCAGCAGTTTTCTCGGGGACAGGGTGGGGACTTTC
TRBV7-2,TRBJ2-7,-,TRBD2,CASSQDLGSGSRGGSYEQYF,TGCGCCAGCAGCCAAGATCTGGGTAGCGGGAGCCGGGGTGGGTCCTACGAGCAGTACTTC
TRBV10-3,TRBJ1-4,few,-,CAISELEEKLFF,TGTGCCATCAGTGAGTTGGAGGAAAAACTGTTTTTT
TRBV6-5,TRBJ2-5,-,TRBD2,CASTSGRYNQETQYF,TGTGCCAGCACTAGCGGGAGGTATAATCAAGAGACCCAGTACTTC
TRBV7-9,TRBJ2-7,many,-,CASSSTGFSDYEQYF,TGTGCCAGCAGCTCCACAGGGTTTAGTGACTACGAGCAGTACTTC
TRBV12-3/TRBV12-4,TRBJ1-1,many,TRBD1,CASSGTQRGLLEAFF,TGTGCCAGCAGTGGCACACAAAGGGGGCTGCTTGAAGCTTTCTTT
TRBV10-3,TRBJ2-5,many,-,CAISEGWTVKETQYF,TGTGCCATCAGTGAAGGGTGGACAGTTAAAGAGACCCAGTACTTC
TRBV6-1,TRBJ1-2,many,-,CAGLNGGQLHGYTF,TGTGCCGGACTCAACGGAGGACAGTTGCATGGCTACACCTTC
TRBV7-8,TRBJ1-5,many,-,CASSKQDNSNQPQHF,TGTGCCAGCAGCAAACAGGACAATAGCAATCAGCCCCAGCATTTT
TRBV9,TRBJ1-1,-,TRBD1,CASSLPGTGEAFF,TGTGCCAGCAGTTTACCCGGGACAGGAGAAGCTTTCTTT
TRBV25-1,TRBJ2-3,few,-,CASRDPGESQYF,TGTGCCAGCAGGGACCCCGGAGAGTCGCAGTATTTT
TRBV19,TRBJ1-2,many,TRBD1,CASSTTTGGETF,TGTGCCAGTAGTACCACTACAGGGGGCGAAACCTTC
TRBV7-9,TRBJ1-5,many,-,CASSRDGQNQPQHF,TGTGCCAGCAGCCGGGACGGTCAAAATCAGCCCCAGCATTTT
TRBV7-8,TRBJ2-2,few,-,CASSPTNRGELFF,TGTGCCAGCAGCCCCACTAACCGCGGGGAGCTGTTTTTT
TRBV2,TRBJ2-5,-,TRBD2,CASSESLAGGPQETQYF,TGTGCCAGCAGTGAAAGCCTAGCGGGGGGCCCTCAAGAGACCCAGTACTTC
TRBV27,TRBJ1-1,-,-,CASRGYRVDTEAFF,TGTGCCAGCAGGGGTTACAGGGTGGACACTGAAGCTTTCTTT
TRBV9,TRBJ1-1,-,-,CASSVVGQGGTEAFF,TGTGCCAGCAGCGTAGTAGGGCAGGGTGGGACTGAAGCTTTCTTT
TRBV20-1,TRBJ1-2,many,-,CSAITGGYTF,TGCAGTGCTATCACTGGCGGCTACACCTTC
TRBV4-1,TRBJ2-7,-,-,CASSQETTTYEQYF,TGTGCCAGCAGCCAAGAAACCACGACCTACGAGCAGTACTTC
TRBV20-1,TRBJ1-2,many,TRBD1,CSHKQGAINYGYTF,TGCAGTCACAAACAGGGGGCAATCAACTATGGCTACACCTTC
TRBV5-6,TRBJ1-5,few,-,CASSFGRGSNQPQHF,TGTGCCAGCAGCTTCGGCAGGGGCAGCAATCAGCCCCAGCATTTT
TRBV12-3/TRBV12-4,TRBJ1-1,few,-,CASNKVGGTEAFF,TGTGCCAGCAACAAAGTGGGGGGGACTGAAGCTTTCTTT
TRBV12-3/TRBV12-4,TRBJ2-5,few,TRBD1,CASMTDRVETQYF,TGTGCCAGCATGACAGACAGGGTTGAGACCCAGTACTTC
TRBV24-1,TRBJ1-5,-,TRBD1,CATSDGDRDQPQHF,TGTGCCACCAGTGATGGGGACAGAGATCAGCCCCAGCATTTT
TRBV12-3/TRBV12-4,TRBJ1-5,many,-,CASSLVEGQGDQPQHF,TGTGCCAGCAGTTTAGTCGAGGGCCAAGGCGATCAGCCCCAGCATTTT
TRBV2,TRBJ1-5,-,-,CASGDGVSNQPQHF,TGTGCCAGCGGGGACGGGGTTAGCAATCAGCCCCAGCATTTT
TRBV14,TRBJ1-2,many,-,CASSRPGQEYGYTF,TGTGCCAGCAGCCGGCCGGGACAAGAATATGGCTACACCTTC
TRBV5-6,TRBJ1-2,many,TRBD1,CASSIGTDLYGYTF,TGTGCCAGCAGCATTGGGACAGACCTTTATGGCTACACCTTC
TRBV10-3,TRBJ2-7,many,-,CAISDRITYEQYF,TGTGCCATCAGTGACCGGATCACCTACGAGCAGTACTTC
TRBV19,TRBJ1-4,many,-,CASKRRTENEKLFF,TGTGCCAGTAAACGACGGACGGAAAATGAAAAACTGTTTTTT
TRBV7-2,TRBJ2-7,many,TRBD1,CASSETGADYEQYF,TGTGCCAGCAGCGAGACAGGGGCCGACTACGAGCAGTACTTC
TRBV7-2,TRBJ1-4,few,-,CASRDRAGGEKLFF,TGTGCCAGCAGAGATAGGGCAGGAGGGGAAAAACTGTTTTTT
TRBV15,TRBJ2-6,-,-,CATSRERSIRGGANVLTF,TGTGCCACCAGCAGAGAACGTTCGATTCGAGGGGGGGCTAACGTCCTGACTTTC
TRBV24-1,TRBJ1-1,many,TRBD1,CATSAATGGGEAFF,TGTGCCACCAGTGCCGCAACAGGGGGAGGAGAAGCTTTCTTT